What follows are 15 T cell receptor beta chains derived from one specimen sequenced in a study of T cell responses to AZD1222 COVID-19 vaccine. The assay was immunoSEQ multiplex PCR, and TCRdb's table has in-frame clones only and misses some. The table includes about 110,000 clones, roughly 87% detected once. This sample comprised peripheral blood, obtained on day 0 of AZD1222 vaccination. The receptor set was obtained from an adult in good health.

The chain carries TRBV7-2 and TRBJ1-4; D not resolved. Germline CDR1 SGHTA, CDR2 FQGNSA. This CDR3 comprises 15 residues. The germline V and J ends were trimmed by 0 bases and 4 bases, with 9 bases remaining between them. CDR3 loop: CASSLAPGINEKLFF. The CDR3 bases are TGTGCCAGCAGCTTAGCTCCCGGGATTAATGAAAAACTGTTTTTT.

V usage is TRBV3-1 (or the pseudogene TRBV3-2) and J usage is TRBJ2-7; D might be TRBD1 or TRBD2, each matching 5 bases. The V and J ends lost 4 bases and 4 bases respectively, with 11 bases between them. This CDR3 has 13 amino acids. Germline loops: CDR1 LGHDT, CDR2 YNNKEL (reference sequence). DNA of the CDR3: TGTGCCAGCAGCCTAGGTGGGGGTTACGAGCAGTACTTC. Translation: CASSLGGGYEQYF.

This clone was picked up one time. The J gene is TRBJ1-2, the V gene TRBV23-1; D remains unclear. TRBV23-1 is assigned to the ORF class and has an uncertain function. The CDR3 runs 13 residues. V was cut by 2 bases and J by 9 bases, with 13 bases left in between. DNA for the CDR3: TGCGCCAGCAGTCAACCTGGGTGGGTCCGCTACACCTTC. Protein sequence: CASSQPGWVRYTF.

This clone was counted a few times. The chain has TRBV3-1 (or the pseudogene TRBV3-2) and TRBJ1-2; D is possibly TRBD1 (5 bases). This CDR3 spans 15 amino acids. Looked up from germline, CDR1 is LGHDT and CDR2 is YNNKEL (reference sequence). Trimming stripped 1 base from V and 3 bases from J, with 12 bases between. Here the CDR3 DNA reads TGTGCCAGCAGCCAAGCCGGGACGGAGTACTATGGCTACACCTTC. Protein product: CASSQAGTEYYGYTF.

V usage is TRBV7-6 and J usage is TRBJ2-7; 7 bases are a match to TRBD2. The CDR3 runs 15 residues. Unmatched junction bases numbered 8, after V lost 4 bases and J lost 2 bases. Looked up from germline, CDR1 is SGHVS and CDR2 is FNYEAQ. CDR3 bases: TGTGCCAGCAGCTACGGGTCCGGGGGGACCTACGAGCAGTACTTC. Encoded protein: CASSYGSGGTYEQYF.

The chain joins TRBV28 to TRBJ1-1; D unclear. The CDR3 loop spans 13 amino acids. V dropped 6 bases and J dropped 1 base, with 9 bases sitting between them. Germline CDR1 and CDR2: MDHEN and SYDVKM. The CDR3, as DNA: TGTGCCAGCAGGGAGTGGGGGAACACTGAAGCTTTCTTT. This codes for CASREWGNTEAFF. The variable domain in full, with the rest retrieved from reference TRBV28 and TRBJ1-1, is DVKVTQSSRYLVKRTGEKVFLECVQDMDHENMFWYRQDPGLGLRLIYFSYDVKMKEKGDIPEGYSVSREKKERFSLILESASTNQTSMYLCASREWGNTEAFFGQGTRLTVV.

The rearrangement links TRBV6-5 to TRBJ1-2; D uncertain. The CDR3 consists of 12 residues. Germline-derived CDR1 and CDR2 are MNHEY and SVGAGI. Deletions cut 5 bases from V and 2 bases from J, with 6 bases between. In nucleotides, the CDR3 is TGTGCCAGCAGTCTCGGCAACTATGGCTACACCTTC. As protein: CASSLGNYGYTF.

CDR3 amino acids: CASSYSSGHHSYEQYF. CDR3 coding DNA: TGTGCCAGCAGTTACTCCAGCGGGCACCATTCCTACGAGCAGTACTTC. The rearrangement joins TRBV6-5 to TRBJ2-7, with D tentatively TRBD2 (6 bases). Trimming shortened V by 0 bases and J by 1 base, and 13 bases separated the two germline ends. From germline, CDR1 is MNHEY and CDR2 SVGAGI. CDR3 length: 16 residues.

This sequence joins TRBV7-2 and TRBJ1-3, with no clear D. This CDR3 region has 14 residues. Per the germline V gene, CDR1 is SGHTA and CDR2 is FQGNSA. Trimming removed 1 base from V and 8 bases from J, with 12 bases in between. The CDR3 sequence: CASSLGGRWDTIYF. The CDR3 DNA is TGTGCCAGCAGCTTAGGCGGGCGGTGGGACACCATATATTTT. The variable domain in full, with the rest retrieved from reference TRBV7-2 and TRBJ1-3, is GAGVSQSPSNKVTEKGKDVELRCDPISGHTALYWYRQSLGQGLEFLIYFQGNSAPDKSGLPSDRFSAERTGGSVSTLTIQRTQQEDSAVYLCASSLGGRWDTIYFGEGSWLTVV.

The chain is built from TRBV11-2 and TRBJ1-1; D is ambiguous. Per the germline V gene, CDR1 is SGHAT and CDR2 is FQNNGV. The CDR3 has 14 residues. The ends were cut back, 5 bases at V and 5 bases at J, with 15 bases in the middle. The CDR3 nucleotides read TGTGCCAGCAGCCCATCAACAGTGACAACTGAAGCTTTCTTT. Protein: CASSPSTVTTEAFF.

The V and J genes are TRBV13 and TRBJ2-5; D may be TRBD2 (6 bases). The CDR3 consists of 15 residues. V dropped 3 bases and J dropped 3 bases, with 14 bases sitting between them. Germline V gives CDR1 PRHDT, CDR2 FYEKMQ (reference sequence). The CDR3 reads CASSFKGGGEETQYF. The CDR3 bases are TGTGCCAGCAGCTTTAAGGGAGGTGGGGAAGAGACCCAGTACTTC. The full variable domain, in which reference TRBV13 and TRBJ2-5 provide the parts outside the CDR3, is AAGVIQSPRHLIKEKRETATLKCYPIPRHDTVYWYQQGPGQDPQFLISFYEKMQSDKGSIPDRFSAQQFSDYHSELNMSSLELGDSALYFCASSFKGGGEETQYFGPGTRLLVL.

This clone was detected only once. CDR3 sequence reads: CAISESGGGALNEQFF. For the CDR3, the DNA is TGTGCCATCAGTGAGTCTGGCGGGGGGGCCCTCAATGAGCAGTTCTTC. The V and J genes are TRBV10-3 and TRBJ2-1; TRBD2 aligns across 9 bases. V dropped 0 bases and J dropped 6; count of bases not matched to a gene: 6. CDR1 and CDR2 (germline): ENHRY, SYGVKD. The CDR3 has 16 amino acids.

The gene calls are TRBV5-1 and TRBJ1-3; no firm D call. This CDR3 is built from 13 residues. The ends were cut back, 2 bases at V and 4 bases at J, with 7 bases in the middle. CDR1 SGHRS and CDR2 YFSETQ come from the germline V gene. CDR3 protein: CASSFSQGNTIYF. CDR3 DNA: TGCGCCAGCAGCTTTAGCCAGGGAAACACCATATATTTT.

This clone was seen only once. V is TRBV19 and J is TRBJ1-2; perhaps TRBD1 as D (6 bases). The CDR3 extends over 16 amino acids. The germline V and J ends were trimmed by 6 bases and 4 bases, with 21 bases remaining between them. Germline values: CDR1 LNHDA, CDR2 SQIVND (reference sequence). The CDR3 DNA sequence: TGTGCCAGTAGACAAGAAACGACAGGAGGCAGCTATGGCTACACCTTC. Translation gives CASRQETTGGSYGYTF.

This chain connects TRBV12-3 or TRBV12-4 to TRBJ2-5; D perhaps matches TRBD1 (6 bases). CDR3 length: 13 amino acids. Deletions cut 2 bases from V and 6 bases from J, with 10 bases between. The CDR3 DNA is TGTGCCAGCAGTTTAACAGGGAGACAGACCCAGTACTTC. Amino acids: CASSLTGRQTQYF.